One sample yielded the 30 T cell receptor beta chains listed below, sequenced in a study of shared clonotypes between healthy human individuals. Naivety among CD8 cells was defined by CD45RO negativity and positive CCR7 selection, thereby excluding terminally differentiated effector memory CD45RA+ cells. Generated by immunoSEQ multiplex PCR, the TCRdb table keeps only in-frame clones and is missing some. The sample lists about 2.1 million clones, under 95% seen once, with 1.7% in the top ten. Sequenced: naive CD8+ T cells from PBMCs. All receptors come from a young man in good health. Some clones in this sample may be carry-over from other donors' samples.

The chain is built from TRBV4-3 and TRBJ2-7; D call uncertain. Germline V gives CDR1 LGHNA, CDR2 YSLEER. V lost 0 bases to trimming and J lost 0 bases, with 12 bases between them. The CDR3 runs to 16 residues. As DNA, the CDR3 is TGCGCCAGCAGCCAAGATGGAAGCTTAGGCTCCTACGAGCAGTACTTC. This translates into CASSQDGSLGSYEQYF.

The chain links TRBV28 to TRBJ2-3, with 11 bases matching TRBD1. Trimming at V came to 3 bases and at J to 5 bases, leaving 4 bases not matched to a gene. Germline assignment: CDR1 MDHEN and CDR2 SYDVKM. This CDR3 comprises 15 residues. The CDR3 spells CASSFRTGGQDTQYF. The CDR3 coding sequence is TGTGCCAGCAGTTTTCGGACAGGGGGCCAAGATACGCAGTATTTT. The entire variable domain, with the rest obtained from reference TRBV28 and TRBJ2-3, is as follows: DVKVTQSSRYLVKRTGEKVFLECVQDMDHENMFWYRQDPGLGLRLIYFSYDVKMKEKGDIPEGYSVSREKKERFSLILESASTNQTSMYLCASSFRTGGQDTQYFGPGTRLTVL.

V is TRBV23-1 and J is TRBJ2-5; D is perhaps TRBD1 (5 bases). TRBV23-1 is labeled an ORF, and its function is uncertain. V was shortened by 3 bases and J by 4 bases, with 12 bases between the two germline ends. The CDR3 loop spans 14 amino acids. The CDR3 nucleotides read TGCGCCAGCAGTCAGGTGGCAGGGCGAGAGACCCAGTACTTC. It yields the protein CASSQVAGRETQYF.

The chain couples TRBV14 to TRBJ2-3; D might be TRBD2 (5 bases). The CDR3 is made up of 16 amino acids. Trimming removed 4 bases at V and 6 bases at J, with 20 bases between. Per germline, CDR1 SGHDN and CDR2 FVKESK. The CDR3 DNA follows: TGTGCCAGCAGCCGGACTCCCCGACCAGCCAGCGATACGCAGTATTTT. This gives the protein CASSRTPRPASDTQYF.

This clone has just a few counts. The chain employs TRBV27 and TRBJ1-2; perhaps TRBD1 as D (5 bases). Germline-derived CDR1 and CDR2 are MNHEY and SMNVEV (reference sequence). The CDR3 has 13 amino acids. With 10 bases removed from V and 3 bases from J, the gap between germline ends came to 15 bases. This CDR3 is CATGDVGHYGYTF. The CDR3 coding sequence is TGTGCCACCGGGGACGTCGGGCACTATGGCTACACCTTC.

This chain connects TRBV18 to TRBJ2-7; perhaps TRBD1 as D (6 bases). This CDR3 comprises 14 residues. Germline CDR1 and CDR2: KGHSH and LQKENI. Trimming removed 1 base at V and 2 bases at J, with 9 bases between. For the CDR3, the DNA is TGTGCCAGCTCACCACAGGACAGAGCCTACGAGCAGTACTTC. Protein: CASSPQDRAYEQYF.

In its sample, this clone was seen once. This chain uses TRBV5-1 with TRBJ1-1; D gene unclear. This CDR3 has 11 residues. Germline CDR1 is SGHRS and CDR2 is YFSETQ. Trimming removed 3 bases at V and 7 bases at J, with 7 bases between. The CDR3 coding sequence is TGCGCCAGCAGCTACCCAGGTGAAGCTTTCTTT. Translation gives CASSYPGEAFF.

Details on this clone: Within the sample, other DNA sequences also encode this same CDR3. The genes are TRBV9 and TRBJ1-3; no clear D gene. V was trimmed by 0 bases and J by 0 bases, leaving 4 bases between them. Germline CDR1 and CDR2: SGDLS and YYNGEE. The CDR3 extends over 14 amino acids. Here the CDR3 reads CASSVVDSGNTIYF. DNA for the CDR3: TGTGCCAGCAGCGTAGTAGACTCTGGAAACACCATATATTTT. The full variable domain, completed using reference TRBV9 and TRBJ1-3, is DSGVTQTPKHLITATGQRVTLRCSPRSGDLSVYWYQQSLDQGLQFLIQYYNGEERAKGNILERFSAQQFPDLHSELNLSSLELGDSALYFCASSVVDSGNTIYFGEGSWLTVV.

The rearrangement uses TRBV7-9 and TRBJ1-1, with unresolved D. V lost 10 bases and J 0 bases, leaving 15 bases between the germline ends. This CDR3 is 14 amino acids long. CDR1 is SEHNR and CDR2 is FQNEAQ in the germline V gene (reference sequence). CDR3 sequence (DNA): TGTGCCATTGCTTCGGGCTACATGAACACTGAAGCTTTCTTT. It encodes CAIASGYMNTEAFF.

The chain combines TRBV5-1 with TRBJ1-1, with a tentative D call TRBD1 (5 bases). Germline V lookup: CDR1 SGHRS, CDR2 YFSETQ. Between the trimmed V and J ends, which lost 4 bases and 4 bases, there was a span of 17 bases. This CDR3 is built from 15 residues. In DNA form, the CDR3 reads TGCGCCAGCAGCCTGTCCAGGACAACGGCCACTGAAGCTTTCTTT. Protein: CASSLSRTTATEAFF.

V gene TRBV19 combines with J gene TRBJ1-5; D not resolved. Trimming removed 3 bases from V and 0 bases from J, with 15 bases in between. CDR1 LNHDA and CDR2 SQIVND come from the germline V gene (reference sequence). The CDR3 runs 17 residues. CDR3 DNA sequence: TGTGCCAGTAGTATTTATTCGGCAGCATATAGCAATCAGCCCCAGCATTTT. Translating it yields CASSIYSAAYSNQPQHF.

The V call is TRBV5-1, the J call TRBJ2-1, with a possible D match to TRBD1 (6 bases). CDR3 size: 15 residues. Germline V CDR1 and CDR2: SGHRS, YFSETQ. V shed 0 bases and J shed 4 bases, with 11 bases lying between them. Here the CDR3 DNA reads TGCGCCAGCAGCTTGGGTAGGGGGAAGTACAATGAGCAGTTCTTC. This codes for CASSLGRGKYNEQFF.

The chain recombines TRBV2 with TRBJ2-5; D is unclear. V dropped 3 bases and J dropped 7 bases, with 15 bases sitting between them. CDR3 length: 14 amino acids. CDR1 is SNHLY and CDR2 is FYNNEI in the germline V gene. The CDR3 region is CASSDPAGLGTQYF. DNA for the CDR3: TGTGCCAGCAGTGATCCGGCCGGGTTAGGGACCCAGTACTTC.

The rearrangement uses TRBV28 and TRBJ2-1; D not certain. Germline lookup yields CDR1 MDHEN and CDR2 SYDVKM. Between the trimmed V and J ends, which lost 4 bases and 6 bases, there was a span of 13 bases. This CDR3 is built from 14 residues. DNA of the CDR3: TGTGCCAGCAGTTACCAAAATAGAGCCAATGAGCAGTTCTTC. It translates to CASSYQNRANEQFF. The full variable domain, its missing parts supplied by reference TRBV28 and TRBJ2-1, is DVKVTQSSRYLVKRTGEKVFLECVQDMDHENMFWYRQDPGLGLRLIYFSYDVKMKEKGDIPEGYSVSREKKERFSLILESASTNQTSMYLCASSYQNRANEQFFGPGTRLTVL.

This sequence joins TRBV9 and TRBJ1-2; D gene ambiguous. This CDR3 region has 12 residues. The germline CDR1 and CDR2 sequences are SGDLS and YYNGEE. Trimming removed 7 bases from V and 0 bases from J, with 7 bases in between. CDR3 sequence (DNA): TGTGCCAGCGGGATCTCTAACTATGGCTACACCTTC. Translation gives CASGISNYGYTF. Combining the CDR3 with reference TRBV9 and TRBJ1-2 gives the whole variable domain DSGVTQTPKHLITATGQRVTLRCSPRSGDLSVYWYQQSLDQGLQFLIQYYNGEERAKGNILERFSAQQFPDLHSELNLSSLELGDSALYFCASGISNYGYTFGSGTRLTVV.

The CDR3 region is CASSYGLNPTTLMWDSYEQYF. In DNA, the CDR3 is TGTGCCAGCAGCTACGGCTTAAACCCCACCACGCTGATGTGGGACTCCTACGAGCAGTACTTC. The V gene is TRBV28, the J gene TRBJ2-7; D unresolved. V was pared by 6 bases and J by 0 bases, with 33 bases between. Looked up from germline, CDR1 is MDHEN and CDR2 is SYDVKM. CDR3 size: 21 residues.

The rearrangement joins TRBV9 to TRBJ2-5; TRBD1 matches 10 bases. The junction had 16 bases not matched to a gene; V was cut back by 1 base and J by 10 bases. This CDR3 comprises 17 residues. The germline gives CDR1 SGDLS, CDR2 YYNGEE. The chain's CDR3 is CASSVSGTGVPGGVQYF. The CDR3 bases are TGTGCCAGCAGCGTATCCGGGACAGGGGTCCCGGGGGGGGTCCAGTACTTC.

V gene TRBV6-1 combines with J gene TRBJ2-1; D not certain. Deletions cut 1 base from V and 0 bases from J, with 13 bases between. Per the germline V gene, CDR1 is MNHNS and CDR2 is SASEGT. CDR3 length equals 17 residues. The CDR3 spells CASSEGIRLSSYNEQFF. Written as DNA, the CDR3 is TGTGCCAGCAGTGAAGGTATCAGGTTGAGCTCCTACAATGAGCAGTTCTTC.

The chain has TRBV9 and TRBJ2-1, with 10 bases fitting TRBD2. The germline CDR1 and CDR2 sequences are SGDLS and YYNGEE. The V gene end was trimmed by 3 bases and the J gene end by 2 bases; junction bases not matched to a gene: 5. CDR3 length: 16 amino acids. CDR3 nucleotides: TGTGCCAGCAGCGCCTCAAGCGGGAGGGCCTACAATGAGCAGTTCTTC. Its translation: CASSASSGRAYNEQFF.

This rearrangement joins TRBV27 to TRBJ1-3; tentatively, D is TRBD1 (5 bases). Trimming took 4 bases from V and 4 from J, leaving 17 bases between them. Germline lookup yields CDR1 MNHEY and CDR2 SMNVEV (reference sequence). The CDR3 sequence is 16 residues long. The CDR3 nucleotides are TGTGCCAGCAGTTCGCCGACCAGGGACCCAGGAAACACCATATATTTT. It yields the protein CASSSPTRDPGNTIYF.

V usage is TRBV11-2 and J usage is TRBJ1-4; TRBD1 might be the D (5 bases). This CDR3 spans 13 amino acids. V lost 8 bases and J 4 bases, leaving 11 bases between the germline ends. The germline gives CDR1 SGHAT, CDR2 FQNNGV. For the CDR3, the DNA is TGTGCCAGCGGTTGGGACGGTAATGAAAAACTGTTTTTT. It encodes CASGWDGNEKLFF.

This clone was seen just once. The V gene is TRBV27, the J gene TRBJ2-1, with 8 bases aligning to TRBD2. This CDR3 has 16 amino acids. Germline lookup yields CDR1 MNHEY and CDR2 SMNVEV (reference sequence). The ends lost 6 bases at V and 2 bases at J; junction bases unmatched: 9. The CDR3 region has the DNA TGTGCCAGCAGCGATCCAACTAGCGGTACCTACAATGAGCAGTTCTTC. Translating gives CASSDPTSGTYNEQFF.

The rearrangement uses TRBV4-1 and TRBJ2-5; tentative D call: TRBD2 (5 bases). There are 16 residues in the CDR3. V dropped 0 bases and J dropped 1 base, with 12 bases sitting between them. The germline CDR1 and CDR2 sequences are MGHRA and YSYEKL. CDR3 coding DNA: TGCGCCAGCAGCCAAGAGAGGGTTAGGACCCAAGAGACCCAGTACTTC. Its protein product is CASSQERVRTQETQYF.

The V call is TRBV4-2, the J call TRBJ2-7; D tentatively reads TRBD1 or TRBD2 (6 bases each). The CDR3 has 16 residues. V lost 0 bases and J 2 bases, leaving 14 bases between the germline ends. The V gene's germline CDR1 is LGHNA and CDR2 YNFKEQ. In nucleotides, the CDR3 is TGTGCCAGCAGCCAAGAAGGACCGGGGGCGACCTACGAGCAGTACTTC. It codes for CASSQEGPGATYEQYF.

The chain joins TRBV5-1 to TRBJ2-6, with 12 bases identical to TRBD1. With V trimmed by 7 bases and J by 4 bases, 9 bases remained unmatched. The germline CDR1 and CDR2 sequences are SGHRS and YFSETQ. The CDR3 totals 17 residues. The CDR3 is CASVLGQGALGANVLTF. In DNA form, the CDR3 reads TGCGCCAGCGTTTTGGGACAGGGGGCGCTCGGGGCCAACGTCCTGACTTTC.

The rearrangement joins TRBV6-1 to TRBJ1-2; weak D call: TRBD1 (5 bases). Germline assignment: CDR1 MNHNS and CDR2 SASEGT. V was cut by 5 bases and J by 0 bases, with 13 bases left in between. This CDR3 has 15 residues. CDR3 sequence (DNA): TGTGCCAGCAGTCCTCGGGACGGAGCTAACTATGGCTACACCTTC. The encoded protein is CASSPRDGANYGYTF.

The chain employs TRBV27 and TRBJ2-2, with D possibly called TRBD1 or TRBD2 (5 bases each). CDR3 size: 16 residues. Germline V gene lookup returns CDR1 MNHEY and CDR2 SMNVEV (reference sequence). The V end was cut by 2 bases, the J end by 0 bases, with 10 bases between. The DNA of the CDR3 is TGTGCCAGCAGTTTAGTGGTGGGACCGAACACCGGGGAGCTGTTTTTT. Amino acids: CASSLVVGPNTGELFF.

The chain uses TRBV2 and TRBJ1-3, with D possibly being TRBD1 (6 bases). Germline CDR1 reads SNHLY; CDR2 reads FYNNEI. CDR3 length: 21 amino acids. The V end lost 1 base, the J end lost 2 bases, and 27 bases lay between the germline ends. The DNA of the CDR3 is TGTGCCAGCAGTGAAGAGGGGACATCCTTAAACGGGAACTTGGCTGGAAACACCATATATTTT. This encodes CASSEEGTSLNGNLAGNTIYF.

With regard to this clone: This specimen includes other DNA sequences encoding the same CDR3. The chain links TRBV9 to TRBJ1-4; D gene uncertain. The V end lost 0 bases, the J end lost 0 bases, and 6 bases lay between the germline ends. This CDR3 contains 15 residues. From germline, CDR1 is SGDLS and CDR2 YYNGEE. Written as DNA, the CDR3 is TGTGCCAGCAGCGTAGCGGGCACAACTAATGAAAAACTGTTTTTT. As protein: CASSVAGTTNEKLFF.

The rearrangement joins TRBV28 to TRBJ2-7, with 7 nucleotides matching TRBD1. The V segment lost 2 bases and the J segment 11 bases; nucleotides outside the gene matches: 9. Germline lookup yields CDR1 MDHEN and CDR2 SYDVKM. This CDR3 has 13 residues. This CDR3 is CASSLRPRGYEYF. The CDR3 bases are TGTGCCAGCAGTTTACGCCCCAGGGGGTACGAGTACTTC.